This TCR beta chain was documented in a study of T cell responses to AZD1222 COVID-19 vaccine. Turning to the study itself: Samples with a second dose at about 4 or about 12 weeks were pooled together. Study conclusions and caveats: Repertoire sampling happened only post peak T cell response. Females outnumbered males among donors, who were mostly white British; clonal diversity was possibly underestimated. Spike regions recognized by vaccine-associated CD4 TCRs spanned the protein, led by 160-218 and 743-854.

Data came from immunoSEQ multiplex PCR; TCRdb stores just in-frame clones and leaves some out. The data show approximately 160,000 clones, about 90% seen once. Losses at the gene ends were 5 bases for V and 4 bases for J; bases not matched to a gene: 4. CDR1 is MDHEN, CDR2 SYDVKM, per germline. CDR3 size: 15 residues. As concerns this clone: The antigen remains undetermined.

Here the sequenced sample was peripheral blood, taken on day 0 of AZD1222 vaccination. The origin of this receptor is an adult in good health. The chain recombines TRBV28 with TRBJ2-1, with 11 positions matching TRBD2. The CDR3 here is CASSIAGGPYNEQFF. The CDR3 bases are TGTGCCAGCAGTATAGCGGGAGGGCCTTACAATGAGCAGTTCTTC.